A few counts support the clone carrying this TCR beta chain. These data originate in a study of OX40 agonist ivuxolimab in advanced cancers. Libraries were prepared by immunoSEQ multiplex PCR; TCRdb keeps only in-frame clonotypes and omits some of them. The sample consists of 40,000 to 55,000 clones, 88% of them appearing once. The CDR3 is 13 residues long. V lost 1 base and J lost 7, with 8 bases in between. Per germline, CDR1 SGHAT and CDR2 FQNNGV. The source of this sequence is an adult with an advanced solid tumor such as melanoma, head and neck, liver or kidney cancer. The chain employs TRBV11-2 and TRBJ1-5; the D gene is possibly TRBD1 (5 bases). The input for sequencing was CD4+ or CD8+ T cells sorted from blood, taken in a trial of the OX40 agonist ivuxolimab. CDR3 in amino acids: CASSLGGAQPQHF. The CDR3 nucleotides are TGTGCCAGCAGCTTAGGGGGCGCGCAGCCCCAGCATTTT.